These 18 T cell receptor beta chains were all obtained from the same sample, sequenced in a study of CD8+CD57+ T cells in acquired aplastic anemia. Template material for TCR beta VDJ and CDR3 profiling consisted of genomic DNA. TCRdb recomputed calls from the reads with MiXCR, one row per CDR3 protein. The sample yields about 160,000 distinct CDR3 sequences, 35% to 55% seen once. Sequences were obtained from sorted CD4+, CD8+, or CD8+CD57+ T cells (not recorded which) from PBMCs. The receptors were gathered from a human donor in good health.

This clonotype was seen more than once but under ten times. V gene TRBV24-1 combines with J gene TRBJ2-3; no firm D call. The ends were cut back, 4 bases at V and 0 bases at J, with 13 bases in the middle. CDR3 length: 16 amino acids. CDR1 is KGHDR, CDR2 SFDVKD, per germline. CDR3 loop: CATSDPLSSSTDTQYF. In DNA, the CDR3 is TGTGCCACCAGTGACCCCCTCTCCAGCAGCACAGATACGCAGTATTTT.

The chain is built from TRBV24-1 and TRBJ1-2; 7 bases agree with TRBD1. The germline V gene has CDR1 KGHDR and CDR2 SFDVKD. The V segment lost 2 bases and the J segment 5 bases; nucleotides outside the gene matches: 4. The CDR3 runs to 14 residues. CDR3 bases: TGTGCCACCAGTGATTCACAGGGGAAATATGGCTACACCTTC. Translated, it gives CATSDSQGKYGYTF.

This clonotype was counted only a few times. A clone one base away is much larger, so this may be a read error. V and J are TRBV20-1 and TRBJ1-4; TRBD1 aligns across 7 bases. J was trimmed by 7 bases and V by 4 bases; bases with no gene match: 6. This CDR3 is built from 13 residues. From germline, CDR1 is DFQATT and CDR2 SNEGSKA (reference sequence). Written as DNA, the CDR3 is TGCAGTGCTACAAGGGGGCAGCGTGAAAAACTGTTTTTT. Translation: CSATRGQREKLFF.

The CDR3: CASSQVARGISPLHF. The CDR3 DNA follows: TGTGCCAGCAGCCAAGTGGCGCGGGGGATTTCACCCCTCCACTTT. The gene calls are TRBV3-1 and TRBJ1-6; D is perhaps TRBD1 (5 bases). Trimming removed 1 base from V and 9 bases from J, with 13 bases in between. CDR1 LGHDT and CDR2 YNNKEL come from the germline V gene (reference sequence). CDR3 length: 15 amino acids.

Regarding this clonotype: A much larger clone lies one base from this, so it may be a read error. V and J are TRBV12-3 or TRBV12-4 and TRBJ2-7, with D maybe TRBD2 (5 bases). This CDR3 has 14 amino acids. Trimming shortened V by 3 bases and J by 8 bases, and 17 bases separated the two germline ends. Here the CDR3 DNA reads TGTGCCAGCAGTTTGTTGGGAGAGCCTCGCCAGCAGTACTTC. Translation: CASSLLGEPRQQYF.

The J gene is TRBJ1-2, the V gene TRBV5-1, with D unresolved. CDR1 is SGHRS and CDR2 is YFSETQ in the germline V gene. Trimming removed 3 bases from V and 2 bases from J, with 8 bases in between. The CDR3 is 13 amino acids. CDR3 DNA sequence: TGCGCCAGCAGCTCGGACGGGAACTATGGCTACACCTTC. Translating it yields CASSSDGNYGYTF.

The sample holds many counts of this clonotype. This sequence joins TRBV7-9 and TRBJ1-3; no reliable D call. Per the germline V gene, CDR1 is SEHNR and CDR2 is FQNEAQ (reference sequence). This CDR3 is 13 amino acids long. Trimming left V 5 bases short and J 0 bases short, with 5 bases between. CDR3 nucleotide sequence: TGTGCCAGCAGCCCTGACTCTGGAAACACCATATATTTT. Translation gives CASSPDSGNTIYF. Full variable domain (outside the CDR3, taken from reference TRBV7-9 and TRBJ1-3): DTGVSQNPRHKITKRGQNVTFRCDPISEHNRLYWYRQTLGQGPEFLTYFQNEAQLEKSRLLSDRFSAERPKGSFSTLEIQRTEQGDSAMYLCASSPDSGNTIYFGEGSWLTVV.

On this clonotype itself: Being one base from a much bigger clone, this may be a read error. Here the CDR3 DNA reads TGTACCAGCAGCGTTCTGGCATACAACACCGGGGAGCTGTTTTTT. Its translation is CTSSVLAYNTGELFF. V gene TRBV9 combines with J gene TRBJ2-2; no reliable D call. CDR1 and CDR2 (germline): SGDLS, YYNGEE. The length of the CDR3 is 15 residues.

The table lists this clonotype with many counts. J is TRBJ2-7 and V is TRBV6-5; D is undetermined. The germline V gene encodes CDR1 MNHEY and CDR2 SVGAGI. Trimming shortened V by 5 bases and J by 6 bases, and 8 bases separated the two germline ends. The CDR3 spans 11 residues. The DNA of the CDR3 is TGTGCCAGCAGTACCCTCGGCGAGCAGTACTTC. It translates to CASSTLGEQYF.

The chain carries TRBV5-4 and TRBJ2-7; 11 bases map to TRBD2. Germline V lookup: CDR1 SGHNT, CDR2 YYREEE (reference sequence). Trimming cost V 7 bases and J 2 bases; bases outside gene matches: 8. CDR3 length equals 15 residues. CDR3 amino acids: CASGIGTSGTYEQYF. The CDR3 coding sequence is TGTGCCAGCGGAATCGGGACTAGCGGAACCTACGAGCAGTACTTC.

The rearrangement links TRBV19 to TRBJ2-7; 8 nucleotides agree with TRBD2. Trimming at V came to 3 bases and at J to 6 bases, leaving 7 bases not matched to a gene. CDR1 is LNHDA, CDR2 SQIVND, per germline (reference sequence). The CDR3 covers 14 residues. For the CDR3, the DNA is TGTGCCAGTAGTATTTCCGGGAGGGTGAGCGAGCAGTACTTC. Its translation is CASSISGRVSEQYF.

There are many counts of this clonotype. The V call is TRBV20-1, the J call TRBJ2-5, with TRBD1 matching 7 bases. Germline loops: CDR1 DFQATT, CDR2 SNEGSKA (reference sequence). This CDR3 comprises 13 residues. V was clipped by 6 bases and J by 5 bases; unmatched bases: 9. The CDR3 nucleotides are TGCAGTGCCCTACAGGGGTTTAGCGAGACCCAGTACTTC. Its translation: CSALQGFSETQYF.

There are many counts of this clonotype. The J gene is TRBJ1-5, the V gene TRBV6-1; the D is unclear. CDR1 is MNHNS and CDR2 is SASEGT in the germline V gene. The CDR3 runs to 13 residues. Trimming stripped 1 base from V and 4 bases from J, with 5 bases between. The CDR3, as DNA: TGTGCCAGCAGTGAAGAGGAAAATCAGCCCCAGCATTTT. Its translation is CASSEEENQPQHF.

V gene TRBV10-3 combines with J gene TRBJ1-1; weak D call: TRBD1 (6 bases). V dropped 9 bases and J dropped 3 bases, with 14 bases sitting between them. This CDR3 is built from 13 residues. Germline loops: CDR1 ENHRY, CDR2 SYGVKD. The CDR3 coding sequence is TGTGCCATTTTTAGGGGGAAGTACACTGAAGCTTTCTTT. Translating gives CAIFRGKYTEAFF.

The chain links TRBV2 to TRBJ2-5; a weak D match, TRBD1 (6 bases). This CDR3 comprises 12 residues. Trimming stripped 9 bases from V and 1 base from J, with 9 bases between. Per the germline V gene, CDR1 is SNHLY and CDR2 is FYNNEI. CDR3 protein: CARTGRQETQYF. For the CDR3, the DNA is TGTGCCAGGACAGGACGCCAAGAGACCCAGTACTTC.

This chain links TRBV11-2 with TRBJ2-7, with D unclear. The CDR3 has 15 amino acids. Trimming cost V 0 bases and J 4 bases, with 13 bases left between them. Germline V gives CDR1 SGHAT, CDR2 FQNNGV. The CDR3 reads CASSLDVGYLYEQYF. CDR3 in DNA: TGTGCCAGCAGCTTAGATGTGGGGTACCTATACGAGCAGTACTTC.

The V and J genes are TRBV5-1 and TRBJ1-3, with D perhaps TRBD1 (5 bases). The CDR3 is made up of 14 amino acids. Germline assignment: CDR1 SGHRS and CDR2 YFSETQ. V shed 6 bases and J shed 0 bases, with 10 bases lying between them. The CDR3 loop is CASTTGNSGNTIYF. DNA for the CDR3: TGCGCCAGCACAACAGGAAACTCTGGAAACACCATATATTTT.

This clonotype was found many times. The genes are TRBV2 and TRBJ2-7; D ambiguous. Deletions cut 8 bases from V and 0 bases from J, with 11 bases between. Germline values: CDR1 SNHLY, CDR2 FYNNEI. There are 13 residues in the CDR3. CDR3 nucleotide sequence: TGTGCCAGCTGGGCGACCCGCTCCTACGAGCAGTACTTC. It translates to CASWATRSYEQYF.